This T cell receptor (beta chain) was sequenced for a study of cytomegalovirus exposure and HLA in healthy donors. As for the study in general: The roughly 120 validation repertoires were reported in a later analysis to have been generated on the same platform as the 500 to 700 first-cohort repertoires.

TCRdb's table, derived via immunoSEQ multiplex PCR, lists solely in-frame clones and lacks some. This sample has fewer than 200,000 clones, with roughly nine tenths found just once. The approximately 120-subject validation cohort, separate from the 666-subject first cohort, included the donors. There are 19 residues in the CDR3. The junction had 11 bases not matched to a gene; V was cut back by 5 bases and J by 0 bases. Germline V gene sequence: CDR1 SGHAT, CDR2 FQNNGV. The receptor was isolated from a woman between 18 and 29 years old in good health and CMV-seropositive. The sequencing input was PBMCs. The chain couples TRBV11-2 to TRBJ2-7; 15 bases align to TRBD2. Written as DNA, the CDR3 is TGTGCCAGCAGCCCCCTAGGGACTAGCGGGGGGCGAAGCTCCTACGAGCAGTACTTC. This translates into CASSPLGTSGGRSSYEQYF. The full variable domain, in which reference TRBV11-2 and TRBJ2-7 provide the parts outside the CDR3, is EAGVAQSPRYKIIEKRQSVAFWCNPISGHATLYWYQQILGQGPKLLIQFQNNGVVDDSQLPKDRFSAERLKGVDSTLKIQPAKLEDSAVYLCASSPLGTSGGRSSYEQYFGPGTRLTVT.